These T cell receptor beta chains were read from a single sample in a study of T-cell reconstitution after alpha-beta-depleted transplantation in children. TCRdb independently ran MiXCR on the PCR reads; one entry per CDR3 protein. The sample has some 550,000 distinct CDR3 sequences; about 16% are singletons. Source: PBMCs from the stem cell graft donor, taken from the stem cell graft. These receptors were obtained from a human donor who donated a stem cell graft to a child with acute lymphoblastic leukemia. Each CDR3 is given with its conserved first and last residue. A D gene is named only where the DNA matches it firmly. Size tells how often a clone was seen (once, few, many) or the class of an expanded clone, and some rows leave it out.

J,size,D,V,CDR3,DNA
TRBJ1-2,few,TRBD1,TRBV27,CASMLTGGIEGNYGYTF,TGTGCCAGCATGTTGACAGGGGGCATCGAGGGAAACTATGGCTACACCTTC
TRBJ2-1,few,TRBD2,TRBV25-1,CASSEYGAGGNEQFF,TGTGCCAGCAGTGAATACGGGGCGGGGGGCAATGAGCAGTTCTTC
TRBJ1-2,few,-,TRBV5-1,CASSPKPAGTDGYTF,TGCGCCAGCAGCCCCAAACCCGCCGGGACGGATGGCTACACCTTC
TRBJ1-4,-,-,TRBV4-1,CASSQVGRRPPNEKLFF,TGCGCCAGCAGCCAAGTGGGACGGAGGCCCCCTAATGAAAAACTGTTTTTT
TRBJ1-2,-,-,TRBV27,CASSSLSRLGGYTF,TGTGCCAGCAGTTCCCTTAGCCGCTTGGGCGGCTACACCTTC
TRBJ2-5,many,-,TRBV29-1,CSVESRPAQETQYF,TGCAGCGTTGAAAGTCGGCCAGCGCAAGAGACCCAGTACTTC
TRBJ1-5,-,-,TRBV7-2,CASSFKGVEQPQHF,TGTGCCAGCAGCTTCAAAGGGGTGGAACAGCCCCAGCATTTT
TRBJ2-1,many,TRBD2,TRBV7-9,CASSLRTSGRAGEQFF,TGTGCCAGCAGCTTACGTACTAGCGGGAGGGCCGGAGAGCAGTTCTTC
TRBJ1-3,once,-,TRBV7-9,CASSSAYTTTGNTIYF,TGTGCCAGCAGCTCAGCGTACACAACTACTGGAAACACCATATATTTT
TRBJ2-7,-,TRBD1,TRBV24-1,CATSERTGLNYEQYF,TGTGCCACCAGTGAGCGGACAGGACTTAACTACGAGCAGTACTTC
TRBJ2-6,-,-,TRBV24-1,CATSAPWANVLTF,TGTGCCACCAGCGCCCCGTGGGCCAACGTCCTGACTTTC
TRBJ2-5,few,TRBD2,TRBV18,CASSPWLAGGKETQYF,TGTGCCAGCTCACCGTGGCTAGCGGGAGGGAAAGAGACCCAGTACTTC